Listed below are T cell receptor beta chains from one sample, sequenced in a study of naive and memory T cell subsets. TCRdb passed the UMI-ligation and nested PCR reads through MiXCR, listing each CDR3 protein once. The sample yields some 14,000 distinct CDR3 sequences, approximately 4.7% seen once. Sequences were derived from skin, sampled from a tuberculin skin test site. The source of these receptors is an adult in good health. Each CDR3 is given with its conserved first and last residue. Fields, in order: J gene, V gene, D gene, CDR3 length, clone size, CDR3 DNA, CDR3 protein. D genes are given only for firm matches. Only some rows state a clone size, as once, few, many or a class for expanded clones.

>TRBJ2-7|TRBV20-1|TRBD2|14|many
TGCAGTACCCTCACCGGCGGGGGGACCTACGAGCAGTACTTC
CSTLTGGGTYEQYF
>TRBJ1-4|TRBV14|TRBD1|17|many
TGTGCCAGCAGCCAATTACTTCCGGGACAGCCTAATGAAAAACTGTTTTTT
CASSQLLPGQPNEKLFF
>TRBJ1-4|TRBV11-2|.|13|medium-sized
TGTGCCAGCAGCTTTACAGGAGGTGAAAAACTGTTTTTT
CASSFTGGEKLFF
>TRBJ1-5|TRBV6-1|.|14|.
TGTGCCACGGGTGGGTGGCCAGAGCATCAGCCCCAGCATTTT
CATGGWPEHQPQHF
>TRBJ2-3|TRBV6-5|.|14|medium-sized
TGTGCCAGCAGTTACACTTCTAGCACAGATACGCAGTATTTT
CASSYTSSTDTQYF
>TRBJ1-2|TRBV20-1|.|14|many
TGCAGTGCTAGTTCGGGGACCGCCAACTATGGCTACACCTTC
CSASSGTANYGYTF
>TRBJ2-3|TRBV7-3|.|15|many
TGTGCCAGCAGCTTACGTCGACTAAGCACAGATACGCAGTATTTT
CASSLRRLSTDTQYF
>TRBJ2-7|TRBV7-3|.|14|few
TGTGCCAGCAGCTTATACCCTAGCTCCTACGAGCAGTACTTC
CASSLYPSSYEQYF
>TRBJ2-5|TRBV10-2|.|13|.
TGCGCCAGCAGTGAGCAGCGTAGAGAGACCCAGTACTTC
CASSEQRRETQYF
>TRBJ1-5|TRBV7-8|TRBD1|15|few
TGTGCCAGCAGCTTAGGGGACAGGGAAAATCAGCCCCAGCATTTT
CASSLGDRENQPQHF
>TRBJ1-2|TRBV7-2|TRBD1|13|medium-sized
TGTGCCAGCAGGGAAGGACAGGGGAATGGCTACACCTTC
CASREGQGNGYTF
>TRBJ2-3|TRBV7-2|.|17|many
TGTGCCAGCAGCCCGCGAGGCCAGTCCCCGGGCACAGATACGCAGTATTTT
CASSPRGQSPGTDTQYF
>TRBJ1-2|TRBV6-5|.|15|many
TGTGCCAGCAGTATTCGGGGGAACCTAAACTATGGCTACACCTTC
CASSIRGNLNYGYTF
>TRBJ1-3|TRBV19|.|15|few
TGTGCCAGTAGTAAAGGAGGGGTCAGAGGAAACACCATATATTTT
CASSKGGVRGNTIYF
>TRBJ2-1|TRBV20-1|.|11|medium-sized
TGCAGTGCAGGACTACCTCCGCAGGGGTTCTTC
CSAGLPPQGFF
>TRBJ1-2|TRBV29-1|.|15|.
TGCAGCGTTGATCCAGGGGTGGGAACCAACTATGGCGACACCTTC
CSVDPGVGTNYGDTF
>TRBJ2-4|TRBV5-4|TRBD1|15|many
TGTGCCAGCCGCACGAGGGACAGGGTACAAAACATTCAGTACTTC
CASRTRDRVQNIQYF
>TRBJ2-7|TRBV11-1|TRBD2|16|many
TGTGCCAGCAGCTTAGATCGACTAGCGGGGCCCTACGAGCAGTACTTC
CASSLDRLAGPYEQYF
>TRBJ2-3|TRBV7-2|.|14|many
TGTGCCAGCGGACCGGGACTCCACACAGATACGCAGTATTTT
CASGPGLHTDTQYF
>TRBJ2-7|TRBV29-1|TRBD1|15|many
TGCAGCGCTACCAATGCCGGGACAGGTTACTACGAGCAGTACTTC
CSATNAGTGYYEQYF
>TRBJ2-3|TRBV5-4|.|12|medium-sized
TGTGCCAGCAGCTCGTCCACAGATACGCAGTATTTT
CASSSSTDTQYF
>TRBJ2-1|TRBV13|.|12|many
TGTGCCAGCAGCCCAGACTACAATGAGCAGTTCTTC
CASSPDYNEQFF